The 9 T cell receptor beta chains below all came from one sample that was sequenced in a study of T-cell reconstitution after alpha-beta-depleted transplantation in children. This sample's TCRbeta library carried unique molecular identifier barcodes. MiXCR was run by TCRdb on the PCR reads, yielding one entry per CDR3 protein. This sample has about 500,000 distinct CDR3 sequences, with approximately 10% found just once. The sequences come from PBMCs, mostly from graft donor cells, collected 180 days after TCRalphabeta/CD19-depleted stem cell transplant. These receptors were taken from a female patient between 2 and 15 years old who had a stem cell transplant for aplastic anemia, so the T cells may come from the graft donor.

This clonotype was picked up a small number of times. The CDR3 protein is CASSQGRTKGADTQYF. DNA for the CDR3: TGCGCCAGCAGCCAAGGGAGGACAAAGGGAGCCGATACGCAGTATTTT. The chain employs TRBV4-3 and TRBJ2-3; the D gene could be TRBD1 or TRBD2 (5 bases each). Germline assignment: CDR1 LGHNA and CDR2 YSLEER. The V end was cut by 1 base, the J end by 6 bases, with 17 bases between. There are 16 residues in the CDR3.

This clonotype came up a few times. The chain is built from TRBV5-6 and TRBJ1-1, with a tentative D call TRBD1 (6 bases). The CDR3 sequence is 17 residues long. Germline CDR1 is SGHDT and CDR2 is YYEEEE. V was clipped by 0 bases and J by 5 bases, with 20 bases between them. CDR3 protein: CASSLGWGRFLVTEAFF. The CDR3 DNA sequence: TGTGCCAGCAGCTTGGGTTGGGGGCGGTTTCTCGTTACTGAAGCTTTCTTT.

There are a few counts of this clonotype. This chain links TRBV11-2 with TRBJ2-5; D gene unclear. CDR3 length: 15 amino acids. The V gene's germline CDR1 is SGHAT and CDR2 FQNNGV. V lost 3 bases and J 2 bases, leaving 13 bases between the germline ends. The CDR3 protein is CASSFRTWGQETQYF. The CDR3 DNA reads TGTGCCAGCAGCTTCCGAACGTGGGGTCAAGAGACCCAGTACTTC.

This clonotype was recorded many times. The rearrangement joins TRBV6-5 to TRBJ2-1; D gene uncertain. Looked up from germline, CDR1 is MNHEY and CDR2 is SVGAGI. The CDR3 consists of 11 residues. V lost 6 bases, J lost 7 bases, and 7 bases lay in between. CDR3 protein: CASSHGNEQFF. The CDR3 bases are TGTGCCAGCAGCCATGGTAATGAGCAGTTCTTC.

The chain combines TRBV28 with TRBJ1-1; perhaps TRBD1 as D (5 bases). There are 17 residues in the CDR3. From germline, CDR1 is MDHEN and CDR2 SYDVKM. Trimming shortened V by 6 bases and J by 6 bases, and 26 bases separated the two germline ends. The CDR3 is CASSHRGQGPGGPEAFF. In DNA, the CDR3 is TGTGCCAGCAGCCACCGCGGGCAGGGTCCAGGCGGTCCTGAAGCTTTCTTT.

The gene calls are TRBV6-2 or TRBV6-3 and TRBJ2-1; 9 bases are a match to TRBD1. CDR3 length equals 16 residues. Per germline, CDR1 MNHEY and CDR2 SVGEGT. V was clipped by 6 bases and J by 2 bases; unmatched bases: 8. The CDR3 bases are TGTGCCAGCAGCCTCCTCCGGGACAGGGCCTACAATGAGCAGTTCTTC. Translated, it gives CASSLLRDRAYNEQFF.

This clonotype was seen a few times. The chain couples TRBV7-8 to TRBJ2-1, with 8 bases that match TRBD2. CDR1 and CDR2 from the germline V gene are SGHVS and FQNEAQ. CDR3 length: 16 amino acids. J was trimmed by 7 bases and V by 2 bases; bases with no gene match: 10. Here the CDR3 DNA reads TGTGCCAGCAGCTTATCCAGCGGGAGATGGGCTAATGAGCAGTTCTTC. Encoded protein: CASSLSSGRWANEQFF.

This clonotype was seen a few times. This chain joins TRBV5-1 and TRBJ2-1, with 8 bases matching TRBD2. Losses at the gene ends were 6 bases for V and 6 bases for J; bases not matched to a gene: 11. Germline V lookup: CDR1 SGHRS, CDR2 YFSETQ. This CDR3 has 15 residues. The CDR3 DNA reads as TGCGCCAGCAACCCCGGGACTAGGCGCTTCAATGAGCAGTTCTTC. Amino acids: CASNPGTRRFNEQFF.

This clonotype has ten or more counts. The chain has TRBV7-8 and TRBJ1-4; D is perhaps TRBD1 (6 bases). V lost 3 bases to trimming and J lost 7 bases, with 12 bases between them. The CDR3 runs 14 residues. Germline assignment: CDR1 SGHVS and CDR2 FQNEAQ. Here the CDR3 DNA reads TGTGCCAGCAGCTTTTCAGGGGCTAGTGAAAAACTGTTTTTT. It yields the protein CASSFSGASEKLFF. Combining the CDR3 with reference TRBV7-8 and TRBJ1-4 gives the whole variable domain GAGVSQSPRYKVAKRGQDVALRCDPISGHVSLFWYQQALGQGPEFLTYFQNEAQLDKSGLPSDRFFAERPEGSVSTLKIQRTQQEDSAVYLCASSFSGASEKLFFGSGTQLSVL.